This note documents a single TCR beta chain sequence. Its matching antigen is unknown. TCRbeta library preparation incorporated unique molecular identifiers. From the PCR reads, TCRdb called clonotypes with MiXCR, one entry per CDR3 protein. The sample has approximately 79,000 distinct CDR3 sequences, 15% to 20% seen once. These data belong to a study of T-cell reconstitution after alpha-beta-depleted transplantation in children. Findings and limits, study-wide: T-cell numbers and diversity one year post-transplant derived largely from freshly generated T cells. By about two months after transplant, alpha-beta T cells reportedly arose from several hundred graft clones that had expanded. Surviving thymic progenitors and recipient T cells were the source of high TCRbeta diversity at day 60 in some patients.

Trimming removed 4 bases from V and 0 bases from J, with 22 bases in between. The CDR3 is 19 residues long. This clonotype originated in a male patient aged 2 to 10 who had a stem cell transplant for acute lymphoblastic leukemia, so the T cells may come from the graft donor. V usage is TRBV12-3 or TRBV12-4 and J usage is TRBJ2-4; TRBD2 is a possible D gene (6 bases). The sample here was PBMCs, mostly from graft donor cells, taken 360 days after TCRalphabeta/CD19-depleted stem cell transplant. The CDR3 region has the DNA TGTGCCAGCAGTTCCCGTTTAGCGGCAGTACCCTTAGCCAAAAACATTCAGTACTTC. Its translation: CASSSRLAAVPLAKNIQYF.